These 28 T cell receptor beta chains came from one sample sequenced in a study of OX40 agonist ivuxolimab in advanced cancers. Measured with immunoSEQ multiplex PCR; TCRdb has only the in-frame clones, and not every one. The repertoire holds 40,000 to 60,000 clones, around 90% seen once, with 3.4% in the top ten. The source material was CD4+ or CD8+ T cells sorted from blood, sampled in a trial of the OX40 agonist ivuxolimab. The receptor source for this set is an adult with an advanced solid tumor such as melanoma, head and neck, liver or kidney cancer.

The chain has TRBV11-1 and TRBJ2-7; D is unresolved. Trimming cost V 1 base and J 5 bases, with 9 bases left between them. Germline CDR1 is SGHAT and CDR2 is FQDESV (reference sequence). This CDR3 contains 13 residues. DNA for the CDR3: TGTGCCAGCAGCTTAGATACCACACACGAGCAGTACTTC. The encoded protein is CASSLDTTHEQYF.

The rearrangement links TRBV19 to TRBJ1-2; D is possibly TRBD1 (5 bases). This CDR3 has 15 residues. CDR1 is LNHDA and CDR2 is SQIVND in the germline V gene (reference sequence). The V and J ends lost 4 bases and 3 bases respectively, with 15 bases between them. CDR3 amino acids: CASSSSGKGDYGYTF. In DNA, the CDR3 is TGTGCCAGTAGTAGTTCCGGGAAAGGGGACTATGGCTACACCTTC.

The DNA of the CDR3 is TGTGCCAGCAGCTTAGATCGATCGGGACCGGGAGCGGGAGGGTACAATGAGCAGTTCTTC. This codes for CASSLDRSGPGAGGYNEQFF. The chain has TRBV11-3 and TRBJ2-1; TRBD2 matches at 10 bases. The germline CDR1 and CDR2 sequences are SGHNT and YENEEA. J was trimmed by 4 bases and V by 0 bases; bases with no gene match: 15. The CDR3 sequence is 20 residues long.

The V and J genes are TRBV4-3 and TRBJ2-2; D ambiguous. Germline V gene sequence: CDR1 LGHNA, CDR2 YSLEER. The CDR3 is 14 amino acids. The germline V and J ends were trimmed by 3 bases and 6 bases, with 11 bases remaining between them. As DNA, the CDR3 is TGCGCCAGCAGCCACCCCGGAAGCGCCGGGGAGCTGTTTTTT. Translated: CASSHPGSAGELFF.

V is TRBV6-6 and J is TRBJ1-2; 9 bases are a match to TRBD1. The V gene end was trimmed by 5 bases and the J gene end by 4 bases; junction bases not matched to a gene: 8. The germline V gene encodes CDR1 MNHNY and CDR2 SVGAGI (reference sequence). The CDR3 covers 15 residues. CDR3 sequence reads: CASSPTGQGAYGYTF. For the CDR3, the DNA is TGTGCCAGCAGTCCGACGGGACAGGGAGCCTATGGCTACACCTTC.

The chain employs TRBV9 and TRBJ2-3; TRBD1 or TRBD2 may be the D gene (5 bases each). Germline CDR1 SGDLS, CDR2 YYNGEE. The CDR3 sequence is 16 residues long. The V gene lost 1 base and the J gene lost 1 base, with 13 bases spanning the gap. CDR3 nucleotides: TGTGCCAGCAGCGTATACTCGGGGACCGGCACAGATACGCAGTATTTT. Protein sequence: CASSVYSGTGTDTQYF.

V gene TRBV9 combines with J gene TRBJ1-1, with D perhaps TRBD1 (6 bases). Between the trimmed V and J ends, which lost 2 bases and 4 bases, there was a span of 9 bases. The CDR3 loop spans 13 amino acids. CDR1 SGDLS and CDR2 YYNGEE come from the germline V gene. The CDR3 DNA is TGTGCCAGCAGCGTCAGGGGTGGCACTGAAGCTTTCTTT. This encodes CASSVRGGTEAFF.

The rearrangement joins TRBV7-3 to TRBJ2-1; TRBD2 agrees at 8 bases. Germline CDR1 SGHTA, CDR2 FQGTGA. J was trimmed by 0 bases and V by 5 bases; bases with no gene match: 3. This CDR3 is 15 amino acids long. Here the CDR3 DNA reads TGTGCCAGCAGCCTGAGCGGGAGCTCCTACAATGAGCAGTTCTTC. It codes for CASSLSGSSYNEQFF.

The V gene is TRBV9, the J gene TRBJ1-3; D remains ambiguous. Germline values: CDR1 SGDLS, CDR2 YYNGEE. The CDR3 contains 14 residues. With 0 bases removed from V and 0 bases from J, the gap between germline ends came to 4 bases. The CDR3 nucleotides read TGTGCCAGCAGCGTAGCCGACTCTGGAAACACCATATATTTT. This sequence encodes CASSVADSGNTIYF.

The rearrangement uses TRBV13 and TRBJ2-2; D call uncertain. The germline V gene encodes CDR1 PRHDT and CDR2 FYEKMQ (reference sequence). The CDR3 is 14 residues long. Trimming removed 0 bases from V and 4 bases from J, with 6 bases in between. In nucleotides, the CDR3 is TGTGCCAGCAGCTTAGGCCGGCCCACCGGGGAGCTGTTTTTT. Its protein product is CASSLGRPTGELFF.

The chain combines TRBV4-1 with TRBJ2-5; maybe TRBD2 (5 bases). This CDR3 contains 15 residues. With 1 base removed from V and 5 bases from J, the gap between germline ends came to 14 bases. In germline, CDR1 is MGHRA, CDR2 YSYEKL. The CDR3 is CASSQGAAARETQYF. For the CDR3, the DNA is TGCGCCAGCAGCCAAGGAGCAGCGGCCCGGGAGACCCAGTACTTC.

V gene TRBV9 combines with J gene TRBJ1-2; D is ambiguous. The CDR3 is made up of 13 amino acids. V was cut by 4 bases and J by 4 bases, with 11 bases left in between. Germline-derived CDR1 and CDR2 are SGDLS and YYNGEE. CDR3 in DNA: TGTGCCAGCAGCACCCACGAAGGCTATGGCTACACCTTC. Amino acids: CASSTHEGYGYTF. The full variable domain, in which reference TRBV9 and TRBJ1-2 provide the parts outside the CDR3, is DSGVTQTPKHLITATGQRVTLRCSPRSGDLSVYWYQQSLDQGLQFLIQYYNGEERAKGNILERFSAQQFPDLHSELNLSSLELGDSALYFCASSTHEGYGYTFGSGTRLTVV.

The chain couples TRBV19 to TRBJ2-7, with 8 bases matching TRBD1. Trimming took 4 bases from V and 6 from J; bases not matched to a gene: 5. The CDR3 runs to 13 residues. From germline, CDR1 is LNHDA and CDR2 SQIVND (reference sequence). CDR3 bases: TGTGCCAGTAGTAATTACAGGGGGGCCGAGCAGTACTTC. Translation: CASSNYRGAEQYF.

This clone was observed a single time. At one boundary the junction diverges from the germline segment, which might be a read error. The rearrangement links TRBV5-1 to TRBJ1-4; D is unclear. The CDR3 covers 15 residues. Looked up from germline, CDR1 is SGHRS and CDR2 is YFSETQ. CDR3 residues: CATSAQGRANEKLFF. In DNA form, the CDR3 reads TGCGCCACCAGCGCCCAAGGGAGGGCTAATGAAAAACTGTTTTTT.

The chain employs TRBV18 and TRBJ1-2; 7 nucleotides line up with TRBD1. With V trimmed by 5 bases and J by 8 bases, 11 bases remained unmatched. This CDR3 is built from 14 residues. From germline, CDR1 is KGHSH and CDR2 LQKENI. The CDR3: CASSTRQGDGGYTF. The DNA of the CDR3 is TGTGCCAGCTCAACGAGACAGGGAGATGGCGGCTACACCTTC.

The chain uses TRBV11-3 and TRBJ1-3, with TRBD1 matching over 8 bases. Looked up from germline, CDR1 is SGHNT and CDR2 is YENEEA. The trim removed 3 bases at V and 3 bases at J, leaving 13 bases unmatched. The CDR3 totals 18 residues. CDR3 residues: CASSFGQGELEGGNTIYF. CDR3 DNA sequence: TGTGCCAGCAGCTTCGGACAGGGCGAGCTGGAAGGTGGAAACACCATATATTTT.

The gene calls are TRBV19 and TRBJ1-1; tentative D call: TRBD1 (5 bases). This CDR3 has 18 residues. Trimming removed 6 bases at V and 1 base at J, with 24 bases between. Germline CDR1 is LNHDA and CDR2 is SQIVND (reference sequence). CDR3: CASRGLRGTGYQNTEAFF. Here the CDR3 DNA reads TGTGCCAGTAGAGGGCTTCGCGGTACAGGCTACCAGAACACTGAAGCTTTCTTT.

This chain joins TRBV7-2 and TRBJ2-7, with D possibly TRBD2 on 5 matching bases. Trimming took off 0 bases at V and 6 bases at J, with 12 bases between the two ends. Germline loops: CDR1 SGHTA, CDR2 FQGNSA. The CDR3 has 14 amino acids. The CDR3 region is CASSLAVGNSEQYF. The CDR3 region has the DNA TGTGCCAGCAGCTTAGCGGTCGGGAACAGCGAGCAGTACTTC.

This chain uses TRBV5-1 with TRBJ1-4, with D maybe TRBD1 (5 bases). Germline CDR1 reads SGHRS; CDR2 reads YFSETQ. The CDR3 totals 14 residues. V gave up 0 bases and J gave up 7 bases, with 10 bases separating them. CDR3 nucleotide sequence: TGCGCCAGCAGCTTGGAGGGGTTCGGTGAAAAACTGTTTTTT. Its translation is CASSLEGFGEKLFF.

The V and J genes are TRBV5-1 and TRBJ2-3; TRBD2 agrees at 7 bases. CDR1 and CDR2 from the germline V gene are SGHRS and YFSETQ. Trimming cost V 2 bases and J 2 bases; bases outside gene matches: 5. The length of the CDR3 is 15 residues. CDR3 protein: CASSFSGLFTDTQYF. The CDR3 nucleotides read TGCGCCAGCAGCTTTAGCGGGTTATTCACAGATACGCAGTATTTT.

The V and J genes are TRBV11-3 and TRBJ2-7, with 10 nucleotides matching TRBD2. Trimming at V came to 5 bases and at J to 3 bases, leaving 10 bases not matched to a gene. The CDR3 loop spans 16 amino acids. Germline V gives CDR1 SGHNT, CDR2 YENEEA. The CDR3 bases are TGTGCCAGCAGCCCCGGTGGTAGCGGGAGGCGCTACGAGCAGTACTTC. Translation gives CASSPGGSGRRYEQYF.

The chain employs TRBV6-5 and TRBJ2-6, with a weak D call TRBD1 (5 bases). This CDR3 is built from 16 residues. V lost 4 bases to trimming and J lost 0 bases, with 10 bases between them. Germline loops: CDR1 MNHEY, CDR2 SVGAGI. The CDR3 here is CASSFPTASGANVLTF. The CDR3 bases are TGTGCCAGCAGTTTCCCGACAGCCTCTGGGGCCAACGTCCTGACTTTC.

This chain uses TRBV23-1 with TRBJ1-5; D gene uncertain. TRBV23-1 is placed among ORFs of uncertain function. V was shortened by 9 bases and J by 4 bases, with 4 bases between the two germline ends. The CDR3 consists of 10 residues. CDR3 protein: CARGNQPQHF. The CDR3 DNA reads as TGCGCCAGGGGGAATCAGCCCCAGCATTTT.

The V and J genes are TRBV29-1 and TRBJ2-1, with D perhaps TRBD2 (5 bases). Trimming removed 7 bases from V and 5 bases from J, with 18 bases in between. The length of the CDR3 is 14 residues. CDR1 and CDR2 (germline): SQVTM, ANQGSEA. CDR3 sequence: CSAPRAGLDNEQFF. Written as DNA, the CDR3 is TGCAGCGCCCCGAGGGCAGGATTAGACAATGAGCAGTTCTTC.

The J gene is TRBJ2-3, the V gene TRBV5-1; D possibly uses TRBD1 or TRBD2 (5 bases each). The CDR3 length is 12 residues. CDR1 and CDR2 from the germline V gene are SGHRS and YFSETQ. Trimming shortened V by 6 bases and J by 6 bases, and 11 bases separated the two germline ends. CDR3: CASIGGGDTQYF. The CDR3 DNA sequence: TGCGCCAGCATTGGGGGTGGGGATACGCAGTATTTT.

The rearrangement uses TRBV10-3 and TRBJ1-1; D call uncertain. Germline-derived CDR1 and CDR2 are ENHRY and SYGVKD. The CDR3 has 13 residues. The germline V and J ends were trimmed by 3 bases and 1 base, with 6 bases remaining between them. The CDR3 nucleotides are TGTGCCATCAGTGATATGTCGAACACTGAAGCTTTCTTT. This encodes CAISDMSNTEAFF.

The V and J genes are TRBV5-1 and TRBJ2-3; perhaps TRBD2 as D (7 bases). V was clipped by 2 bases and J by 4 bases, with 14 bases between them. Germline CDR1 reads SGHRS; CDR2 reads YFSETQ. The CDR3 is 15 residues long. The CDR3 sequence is CASSFLRGAADTQYF. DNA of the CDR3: TGCGCCAGCAGCTTTTTACGGGGGGCCGCAGATACGCAGTATTTT.

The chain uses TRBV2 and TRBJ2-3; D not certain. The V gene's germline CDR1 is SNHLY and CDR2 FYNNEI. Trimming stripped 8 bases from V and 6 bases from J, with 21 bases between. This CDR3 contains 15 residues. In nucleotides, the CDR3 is TGTGCCAGCCTTTCTTCGTTGAGAACTGCCGATACGCAGTATTTT. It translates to CASLSSLRTADTQYF.